This entry concerns a single T cell receptor beta chain. Its specificity is not known. The sample belongs to a study of Ad26.COV2.S vaccination and SARS-CoV-2 variants. On the study more broadly: Intramuscular Ad26.COV2.S at 5x10^10 or 1x10^11 viral particles. Regarding the study as a whole: The study found similar non-spike TCR breadth in vaccine and placebo recipients.

Trimming took off 5 bases at V and 9 bases at J, with 17 bases between the two ends. This CDR3 spans 15 amino acids. The germline gives CDR1 LNHNV, CDR2 YYDKDF (reference sequence). The treatment is: roughly 19 received Ad26.COV2.S at low or high dose, single or two shots; about 5 received placebo; per-sample allocation not given. Specimens were obtained on day 63 following the first vaccine or placebo injection. Wuhan-strain spike was delivered by a replication-incompetent Ad26 vector. Profiling relied on immunoSEQ multiplex PCR, and the TCRdb table lists in-frame clones only, not all of them. There are a few hundred thousand clones in the sample; about nine tenths occur only once, and more than 1.5% lies in the top ten.

The receptor comes from a person between 18 and 59 years old who received the Ad26.COV2.S COVID-19 vaccine or a placebo. Sequences were derived from peripheral blood, sampled in a trial of Ad26.COV2.S vaccine versus placebo. The chain is built from TRBV15 and TRBJ1-6; possible D gene TRBD1, 5 bases. In DNA form, the CDR3 reads TGTGCCACCAGCGCGGATTTGGGGCTCACTTCACCCCTCCACTTT. It yields the protein CATSADLGLTSPLHF.